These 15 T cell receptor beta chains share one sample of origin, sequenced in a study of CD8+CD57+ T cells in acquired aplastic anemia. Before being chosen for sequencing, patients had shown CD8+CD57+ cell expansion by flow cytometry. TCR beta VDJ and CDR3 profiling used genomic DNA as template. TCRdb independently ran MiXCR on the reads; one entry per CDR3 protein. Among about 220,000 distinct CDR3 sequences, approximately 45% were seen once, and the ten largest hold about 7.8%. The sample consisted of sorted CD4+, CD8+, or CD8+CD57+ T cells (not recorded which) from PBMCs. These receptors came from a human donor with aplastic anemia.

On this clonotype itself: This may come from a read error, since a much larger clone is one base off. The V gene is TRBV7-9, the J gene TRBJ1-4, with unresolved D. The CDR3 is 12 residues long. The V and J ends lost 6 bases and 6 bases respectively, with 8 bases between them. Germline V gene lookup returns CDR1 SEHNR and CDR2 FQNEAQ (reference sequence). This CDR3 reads CASREIYEKLFF. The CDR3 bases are TGTGCCAGCAGAGAGATATATGAAAAACTGTTTTTT.

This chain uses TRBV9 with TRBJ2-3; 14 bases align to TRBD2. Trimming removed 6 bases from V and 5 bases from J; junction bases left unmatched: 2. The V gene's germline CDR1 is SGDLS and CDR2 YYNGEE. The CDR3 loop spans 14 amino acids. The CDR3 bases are TGTGCCAGCACCGGGACTAGCGGGGGAGATACGCAGTATTTT. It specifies CASTGTSGGDTQYF.

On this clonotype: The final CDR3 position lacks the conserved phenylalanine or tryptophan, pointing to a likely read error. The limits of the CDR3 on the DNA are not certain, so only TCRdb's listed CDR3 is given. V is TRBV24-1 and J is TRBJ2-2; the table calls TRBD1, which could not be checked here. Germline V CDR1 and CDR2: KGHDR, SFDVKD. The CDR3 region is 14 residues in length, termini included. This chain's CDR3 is CASSLDTTTGELCS.

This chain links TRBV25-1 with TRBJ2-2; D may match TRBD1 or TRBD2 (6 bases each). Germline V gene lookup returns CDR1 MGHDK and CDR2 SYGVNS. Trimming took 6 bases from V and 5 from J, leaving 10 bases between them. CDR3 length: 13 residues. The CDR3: CASRGGRTGELFF. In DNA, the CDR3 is TGTGCCAGCAGGGGGGGCCGGACCGGGGAGCTGTTTTTT.

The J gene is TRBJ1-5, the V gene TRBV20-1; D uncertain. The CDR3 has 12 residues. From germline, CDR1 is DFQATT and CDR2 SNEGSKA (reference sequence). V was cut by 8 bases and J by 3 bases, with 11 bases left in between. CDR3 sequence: CSSIGNNQPQHF. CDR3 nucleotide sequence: TGCAGTTCTATAGGGAACAATCAGCCCCAGCATTTT.

The CDR3 DNA reads as TGTGCCAGCAGCTTAGTTCCCAGCTCTGGAAACACCATATATTTT. It encodes CASSLVPSSGNTIYF. The chain links TRBV11-2 to TRBJ1-3, with D unclear. Germline V gene data show CDR1 as SGHAT and CDR2 as FQNNGV. CDR3 length: 15 residues. Trimming took 1 base from V and 0 from J, leaving 7 bases between them.

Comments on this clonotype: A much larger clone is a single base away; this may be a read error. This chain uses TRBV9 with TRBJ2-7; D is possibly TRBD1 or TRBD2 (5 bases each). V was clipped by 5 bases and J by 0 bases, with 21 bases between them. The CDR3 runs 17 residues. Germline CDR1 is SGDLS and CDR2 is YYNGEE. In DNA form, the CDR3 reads TGTGCCAGCAGTCCTATTCCTAGCAGGGAGAGCTCCTACGAGCAGTACTTC. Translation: CASSPIPSRESSYEQYF. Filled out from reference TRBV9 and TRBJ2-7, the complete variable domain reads DSGVTQTPKHLITATGQRVTLRCSPRSGDLSVYWYQQSLDQGLQFLIQYYNGEERAKGNILERFSAQQFPDLHSELNLSSLELGDSALYFCASSPIPSRESSYEQYFGPGTRLTVT.

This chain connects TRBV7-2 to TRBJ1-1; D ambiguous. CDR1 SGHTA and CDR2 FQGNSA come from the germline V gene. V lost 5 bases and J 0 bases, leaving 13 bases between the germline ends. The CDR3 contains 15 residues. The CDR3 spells CASSPRRAVNTEAFF. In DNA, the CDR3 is TGTGCCAGCAGCCCCCGGCGTGCAGTGAACACTGAAGCTTTCTTT.

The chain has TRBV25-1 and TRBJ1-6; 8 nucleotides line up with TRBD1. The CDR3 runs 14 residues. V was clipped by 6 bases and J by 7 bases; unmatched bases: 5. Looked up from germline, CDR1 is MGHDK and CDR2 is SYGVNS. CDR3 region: CASRGQASNSPLHF. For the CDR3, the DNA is TGTGCCAGCAGGGGACAGGCGTCCAATTCACCCCTCCACTTT.

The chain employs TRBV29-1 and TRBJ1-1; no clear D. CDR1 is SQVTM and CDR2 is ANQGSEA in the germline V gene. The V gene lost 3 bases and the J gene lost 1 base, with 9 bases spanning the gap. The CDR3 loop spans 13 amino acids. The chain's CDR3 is CSVDVWENTEAFF. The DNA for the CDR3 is TGCAGCGTTGACGTCTGGGAGAACACTGAAGCTTTCTTT.

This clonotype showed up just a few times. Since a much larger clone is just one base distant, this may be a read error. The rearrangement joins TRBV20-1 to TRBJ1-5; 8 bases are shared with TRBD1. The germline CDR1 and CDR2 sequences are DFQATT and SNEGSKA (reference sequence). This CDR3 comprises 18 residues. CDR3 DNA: TGCAGTGCCCGAGAAAGGGACAGGAGTACCTCGAGCAATCAGTCCCAGCATTTT. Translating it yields CSARERDRSTSSNQSQHF.

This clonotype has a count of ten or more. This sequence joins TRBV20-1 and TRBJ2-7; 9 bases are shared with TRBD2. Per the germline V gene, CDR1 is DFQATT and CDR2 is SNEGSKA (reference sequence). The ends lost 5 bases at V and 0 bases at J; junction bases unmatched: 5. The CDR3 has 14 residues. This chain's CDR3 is CSAHQTSGSYEQYF. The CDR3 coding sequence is TGCAGTGCTCACCAGACTAGCGGCTCCTACGAGCAGTACTTC.

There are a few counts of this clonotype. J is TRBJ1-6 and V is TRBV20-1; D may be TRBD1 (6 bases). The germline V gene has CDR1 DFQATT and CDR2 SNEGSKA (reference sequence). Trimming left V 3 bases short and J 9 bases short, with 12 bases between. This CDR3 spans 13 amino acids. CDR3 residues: CSARRTDSSPLHF. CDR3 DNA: TGCAGTGCTAGGAGGACAGACAGTTCACCCCTCCACTTT.

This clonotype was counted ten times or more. The chain's CDR3 is CASSSEGGRLNEKLFF. The CDR3 nucleotides are TGTGCCAGTAGTTCCGAAGGGGGGAGGCTTAATGAAAAACTGTTTTTT. This chain connects TRBV19 to TRBJ1-4; D might be TRBD1 (6 bases). CDR3 length: 16 residues. The germline V gene encodes CDR1 LNHDA and CDR2 SQIVND (reference sequence). Trimming left V 5 bases short and J 4 bases short, with 17 bases between.

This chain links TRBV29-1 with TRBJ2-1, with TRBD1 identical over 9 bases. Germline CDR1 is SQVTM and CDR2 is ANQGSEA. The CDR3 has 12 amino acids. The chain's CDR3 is CSGQGTFNEQFF. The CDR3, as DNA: TGCAGTGGACAGGGGACCTTCAATGAGCAGTTCTTC.